The 29 T cell receptor beta chains below come from one sample, sequenced in a study of vaccination effects on CD4 cells after COVID-19. Profiling relied on immunoSEQ multiplex PCR, and the TCRdb table lists in-frame clones only, not all of them. The data hold under 70,000 clones, with less than 80% observed a single time. Which antigens these TCRs recognize remains unknown. After expansion with viral peptide pools in the ViraFEST assay, antigen-specific CD4+ T cells were sequenced. Isolating CD4+ T cells followed approximately 11 days of culture. None of these healthy vaccinees had been infected with SARS-CoV-2 before vaccination. Sample: CD4+ T cells from PBMCs cultured with HCoV-OC43 spike peptides, taken before COVID-19 vaccination. Subset specified: HCoV-OC43 spike overlapping peptide pool stimulation. These receptors were taken from a human donor who received a COVID-19 vaccine.

The CDR3 DNA sequence: TGTGCCAGCAGTGCGGGAGGTAATTCACCCCTCCACTTT. Protein: CASSAGGNSPLHF. The gene calls are TRBV6-4 and TRBJ1-6; D call uncertain. Germline V gene lookup returns CDR1 MRHNA and CDR2 SNTAGT. With 4 bases removed from V and 6 bases from J, the gap between germline ends came to 7 bases. This CDR3 region has 13 residues.

The chain links TRBV5-1 to TRBJ2-3; 8 bases fit TRBD1. The CDR3 extends over 15 amino acids. Trimming cost V 3 bases and J 3 bases; bases outside gene matches: 6. The germline V gene encodes CDR1 SGHRS and CDR2 YFSETQ. Here the CDR3 DNA reads TGCGCCAGCAGCTGGACAGGGAGAGGGACAGATACGCAGTATTTT. Amino acid sequence: CASSWTGRGTDTQYF.

The J gene is TRBJ1-1, the V gene TRBV5-1; perhaps TRBD1 as D (5 bases). Germline values: CDR1 SGHRS, CDR2 YFSETQ. V was cut by 4 bases and J by 0 bases, with 16 bases left in between. This CDR3 is built from 16 residues. The CDR3, as DNA: TGCGCCAGCAGCCGGGGCCTTGTGGGGCTGAACACTGAAGCTTTCTTT. Translating gives CASSRGLVGLNTEAFF. Full variable domain (outside the CDR3, taken from reference TRBV5-1 and TRBJ1-1): KAGVTQTPRYLIKTRGQQVTLSCSPISGHRSVSWYQQTPGQGLQFLFEYFSETQRNKGNFPGRFSGRQFSNSRSEMNVSTLELGDSALYLCASSRGLVGLNTEAFFGQGTRLTVV.

The rearrangement links TRBV7-9 to TRBJ1-1; D unclear. V lost 7 bases and J lost 11, with 14 bases in between. This CDR3 has 11 amino acids. Germline V gene lookup returns CDR1 SEHNR and CDR2 FQNEAQ (reference sequence). CDR3: CASTRLLGAFF. The CDR3 coding sequence is TGTGCCAGCACCCGACTCCTTGGGGCTTTCTTT. Full variable domain (outside the CDR3, taken from reference TRBV7-9 and TRBJ1-1): DTGVSQNPRHKITKRGQNVTFRCDPISEHNRLYWYRQTLGQGPEFLTYFQNEAQLEKSRLLSDRFSAERPKGSFSTLEIQRTEQGDSAMYLCASTRLLGAFFGQGTRLTVV.

The chain combines TRBV2 with TRBJ2-3; 8 bases line up with TRBD2. The germline CDR1 and CDR2 sequences are SNHLY and FYNNEI. This CDR3 has 15 amino acids. J lost 0 bases, V lost 5 bases, and 4 bases had no gene match. The CDR3 nucleotides are TGTGCCAGCAGTACAGTAGCGGGGAGCACAGATACGCAGTATTTT. Its translation: CASSTVAGSTDTQYF.

The V and J genes are TRBV25-1 and TRBJ1-3; D unresolved. Per germline, CDR1 MGHDK and CDR2 SYGVNS. This CDR3 region has 14 residues. Trimming pared 6 bases from V and 4 bases from J, leaving 13 bases between. The CDR3 nucleotides read TGTGCCAGCAGCCCCGAAACCGCCGGAAACACCATATATTTT. The encoded protein is CASSPETAGNTIYF.

This clone was picked up one time. V gene TRBV29-1 combines with J gene TRBJ1-4; D unclear. Trimming cost V 7 bases and J 7 bases, with 16 bases left between them. CDR1 is SQVTM and CDR2 is ANQGSEA in the germline V gene. The CDR3 is 13 residues long. The CDR3 loop is CSAGGVGGEKLFF. The DNA of the CDR3 is TGCAGCGCAGGCGGGGTTGGAGGTGAAAAACTGTTTTTT. Full variable domain (rest looked up from reference TRBV29-1 and TRBJ1-4): SAVISQKPSRDICQRGTSLTIQCQVDSQVTMMFWYRQQPGQSLTLIATANQGSEATYESGFVIDKFPISRPNLTFSTLTVSNMSPEDSSIYLCSAGGVGGEKLFFGSGTQLSVL.

This clone was recorded a few times. The sample carries other DNA sequences with the same CDR3. The J gene is TRBJ2-3, the V gene TRBV18; D assignment may be TRBD1 or TRBD2 (5 bases each). Trimming removed 1 base at V and 3 bases at J, with 5 bases between. The CDR3 runs 13 residues. Germline CDR1 and CDR2: KGHSH and LQKENI. The CDR3 bases are TGTGCCAGCTCACCACGGGGGACAGATACGCAGTATTTT. Residues: CASSPRGTDTQYF.

The chain employs TRBV5-1 and TRBJ2-5, with D perhaps TRBD1 or TRBD2 (6 bases each). Trimming left V 4 bases short and J 2 bases short, with 9 bases between. CDR1 and CDR2 (germline): SGHRS, YFSETQ. This CDR3 has 13 residues. The CDR3 sequence: CASSRGEQETQYF. DNA of the CDR3: TGCGCCAGCAGCAGGGGGGAACAAGAGACCCAGTACTTC. The full variable domain, rest sourced from reference TRBV5-1 and TRBJ2-5, is KAGVTQTPRYLIKTRGQQVTLSCSPISGHRSVSWYQQTPGQGLQFLFEYFSETQRNKGNFPGRFSGRQFSNSRSEMNVSTLELGDSALYLCASSRGEQETQYFGPGTRLLVL.

The chain carries TRBV18 and TRBJ2-4, with D perhaps matching TRBD2 (6 bases). Germline lookup yields CDR1 KGHSH and CDR2 LQKENI. The ends were cut back, 1 base at V and 0 bases at J, with 16 bases in the middle. The CDR3 extends over 18 amino acids. CDR3 bases: TGTGCCAGCTCACCACTCCAGGTGGGGGGTGTAGCCAAAAACATTCAGTACTTC. It codes for CASSPLQVGGVAKNIQYF.

This sequence joins TRBV27 and TRBJ1-2; TRBD1 matches 8 bases. Looked up from germline, CDR1 is MNHEY and CDR2 is SMNVEV (reference sequence). Trimming removed 2 bases from V and 8 bases from J; junction bases left unmatched: 4. CDR3 size: 13 residues. This chain's CDR3 is CASSLGQGAGYTF. CDR3 coding DNA: TGTGCCAGCAGTTTAGGGCAGGGGGCGGGCTACACCTTC.

The chain couples TRBV10-3 to TRBJ2-3, with 14 bases fitting TRBD2. In germline, CDR1 is ENHRY, CDR2 SYGVKD. V dropped 5 bases and J dropped 3; count of bases not matched to a gene: 7. CDR3 size: 17 residues. The CDR3 region has the DNA TGTGCCATCAGTCGGACTAGCGGGGGGCTGGGAACAGATACGCAGTATTTT. It encodes CAISRTSGGLGTDTQYF.

For the CDR3, the DNA is TGTGCCAGTAGTGCTCGACTGTCGATGAACACTGAAGCTTTCTTT. It encodes CASSARLSMNTEAFF. V gene TRBV19 combines with J gene TRBJ1-1; no clear D gene. The germline V gene has CDR1 LNHDA and CDR2 SQIVND (reference sequence). The CDR3 contains 15 residues. The germline V and J ends were trimmed by 5 bases and 0 bases, with 13 bases remaining between them.

The chain's CDR3 is CASSMTRNTEAFF. CDR3 bases: TGTGCCAGCAGTATGACAAGGAACACTGAAGCTTTCTTT. The V call is TRBV6-5, the J call TRBJ1-1; the D is unclear. Trimming took 5 bases from V and 1 from J, leaving 8 bases between them. CDR1 and CDR2 from the germline V gene are MNHEY and SVGAGI. The CDR3 runs to 13 residues.

This sequence joins TRBV20-1 and TRBJ2-1, with TRBD1 matching over 7 bases. The germline CDR1 and CDR2 sequences are DFQATT and SNEGSKA (reference sequence). The CDR3 sequence is 11 residues long. The junction had 4 bases not matched to a gene; V was cut back by 5 bases and J by 9 bases. CDR3 in amino acids: CSAQGQVEQFF. CDR3 bases: TGCAGTGCTCAAGGACAGGTTGAGCAGTTCTTC.

This chain links TRBV2 with TRBJ1-2, with a possible D match to TRBD1 (5 bases). CDR1 and CDR2 (germline): SNHLY, FYNNEI. Trimming left V 11 bases short and J 5 bases short, with 18 bases between. The length of the CDR3 is 13 residues. The CDR3 DNA follows: TGTGCCCTCCGAGCCGGGACCGTTTATGGCTACACCTTC. Amino acids: CALRAGTVYGYTF.

The chain combines TRBV5-1 with TRBJ2-1; 9 nucleotides line up with TRBD1. The germline V gene has CDR1 SGHRS and CDR2 YFSETQ. The CDR3 has 14 amino acids. V trimming: 5 bases; J trimming: 8 bases; junction bases outside the gene matches: 8. CDR3 sequence reads: CASSPGQGFDEQFF. CDR3 nucleotides: TGCGCCAGCAGTCCGGGACAGGGTTTCGATGAGCAGTTCTTC.

This clone was picked up a small number of times. The chain employs TRBV6-5 and TRBJ1-2; D unclear. The germline V gene encodes CDR1 MNHEY and CDR2 SVGAGI. The V end lost 2 bases, the J end lost 4 bases, and 8 bases lay between the germline ends. The CDR3 consists of 13 residues. CDR3 bases: TGTGCCAGCAGTTACGACACCCTCTATGGCTACACCTTC. Amino acid sequence: CASSYDTLYGYTF.

J is TRBJ1-3 and V is TRBV19; 7 bases are shared with TRBD1. The V segment lost 5 bases and the J segment 3 bases; nucleotides outside the gene matches: 4. The CDR3 sequence is 14 residues long. Germline loops: CDR1 LNHDA, CDR2 SQIVND (reference sequence). The CDR3 DNA reads as TGTGCCAGTAGTCTCACAGGGGATGGAAACACCATATATTTT. Its translation is CASSLTGDGNTIYF. Variable domain in full (rest from reference TRBV19 and TRBJ1-3): DGGITQSPKYLFRKEGQNVTLSCEQNLNHDAMYWYRQDPGQGLRLIYYSQIVNDFQKGDIAEGYSVSREKKESFPLTVTSAQKNPTAFYLCASSLTGDGNTIYFGEGSWLTVV.

By sample fraction, this clone is large (0.1 to 1%). The J gene is TRBJ2-6, the V gene TRBV5-1; D remains ambiguous. Trimming stripped 0 bases from V and 1 base from J, with 11 bases between. CDR1 and CDR2 from the germline V gene are SGHRS and YFSETQ. This CDR3 is 17 amino acids long. DNA of the CDR3: TGCGCCAGCAGCTTGGGTAGTTCGGCGTCTGGGGCCAACGTCCTGACTTTC. Its protein is CASSLGSSASGANVLTF.

This clone was observed a single time. The rearrangement uses TRBV10-3 and TRBJ2-6; D gene uncertain. The CDR3 is 12 amino acids. The germline V gene has CDR1 ENHRY and CDR2 SYGVKD. Trimming left V 11 bases short and J 2 bases short, with 7 bases between. Here the CDR3 DNA reads TGTGCCGTGGGCCCTGGGGCCAACGTCCTGACTTTC. Translating it yields CAVGPGANVLTF.

The chain employs TRBV18 and TRBJ1-2; D is ambiguous. This CDR3 spans 13 amino acids. Between the trimmed V and J ends, which lost 2 bases and 5 bases, there was a span of 9 bases. The V gene's germline CDR1 is KGHSH and CDR2 LQKENI. The CDR3 sequence: CASSPGLRYGYTF. In DNA, the CDR3 is TGTGCCAGCTCACCAGGGCTCCGGTATGGCTACACCTTC. Complete variable domain (other parts from reference TRBV18 and TRBJ1-2): NAGVMQNPRHLVRRRGQEARLRCSPMKGHSHVYWYRQLPEEGLKFMVYLQKENIIDESGMPKERFSAEFPKEGPSILRIQQVVRGDSAAYFCASSPGLRYGYTFGSGTRLTVV.

The chain is built from TRBV28 and TRBJ1-2; maybe TRBD1 (6 bases). With 4 bases removed from V and 5 bases from J, the gap between germline ends came to 17 bases. This CDR3 has 15 amino acids. Germline-derived CDR1 and CDR2 are MDHEN and SYDVKM. DNA of the CDR3: TGTGCCAGCAGTTCAGCAGGGGAGGTATGGTATGGCTACACCTTC. It encodes CASSSAGEVWYGYTF.

The rearrangement joins TRBV4-1 to TRBJ2-1, with 7 bases fitting TRBD1. V shed 4 bases, J shed 0 bases, and the junction held 6 bases outside the gene matches. This CDR3 region has 16 residues. Per the germline V gene, CDR1 is MGHRA and CDR2 is YSYEKL. CDR3 sequence (DNA): TGCGCCAGCAGCCCGACAGGGTCAGTCTCCTACAATGAGCAGTTCTTC. Encoded protein: CASSPTGSVSYNEQFF.

The rearrangement joins TRBV7-2 to TRBJ1-5; 7 bases are shared with TRBD1. Germline CDR1 and CDR2: SGHTA and FQGNSA. The trim removed 8 bases at V and 4 bases at J, leaving 8 bases unmatched. The CDR3 covers 14 residues. CDR3 bases: TGTGCCAGCGCGTGGATACAGGGGAATCAGCCCCAGCATTTT. Encoded protein: CASAWIQGNQPQHF.

The chain has TRBV2 and TRBJ2-2, with D perhaps matching TRBD1 (6 bases). Deletions cut 4 bases from V and 3 bases from J, with 9 bases between. Germline assignment: CDR1 SNHLY and CDR2 FYNNEI. The CDR3 has 14 amino acids. CDR3 in DNA: TGTGCCAGCAGTGCACAGGGCGACACCGGGGAGCTGTTTTTT. Translated, it gives CASSAQGDTGELFF.

The chain carries TRBV5-1 and TRBJ2-6; D gene uncertain. V lost 5 bases and J lost 0, with 6 bases in between. The CDR3 covers 14 residues. Germline CDR1 is SGHRS and CDR2 is YFSETQ. The CDR3 region is CASRVSSGANVLTF. CDR3 nucleotides: TGCGCCAGCAGGGTGAGCTCTGGGGCCAACGTCCTGACTTTC.

The chain joins TRBV18 to TRBJ2-2; TRBD2 matches 7 bases. CDR3 length equals 16 residues. Germline values: CDR1 KGHSH, CDR2 LQKENI. Losses at the gene ends were 0 bases for V and 1 base for J; bases not matched to a gene: 2. CDR3 protein: CASSPPAGMNTGELFF. The CDR3 DNA follows: TGTGCCAGCTCACCACCAGCGGGGATGAACACCGGGGAGCTGTTTTTT.

In this sample, this clone turned up a few times. This chain joins TRBV5-1 and TRBJ2-1; the D gene is possibly TRBD2 (5 bases). Germline CDR1 is SGHRS and CDR2 is YFSETQ. The CDR3 is 20 amino acids. The ends were cut back, 3 bases at V and 5 bases at J, with 30 bases in the middle. The CDR3 reads CASSWERGSRLREPHNEQFF. In DNA, the CDR3 is TGCGCCAGCAGCTGGGAGAGAGGGAGCCGGCTAAGAGAGCCCCACAATGAGCAGTTCTTC.